Presented here are 29 T cell receptor beta chains from one specimen sequenced in a study of T cell responses to AZD1222 COVID-19 vaccine. Clones were read by immunoSEQ multiplex PCR, and TCRdb kept only the in-frame ones, dropping some. Found here are about 130,000 clones, around 90% of them singletons; the top ten hold about 6%. The sequenced sample was peripheral blood, obtained on day 0 of AZD1222 vaccination. The origin of the receptors is an adult in good health.

This rearrangement joins TRBV3-1 (or the pseudogene TRBV3-2) to TRBJ2-7, with 10 bases that match TRBD1. V was clipped by 2 bases and J by 1 base; unmatched bases: 2. Germline CDR1 is LGHDT and CDR2 is YNNKEL (reference sequence). The CDR3 covers 15 residues. The CDR3 DNA reads TGTGCCAGCAGCCAACCGGGACAGGGGTCCTACGAGCAGTACTTC. Its protein is CASSQPGQGSYEQYF.

This clone was counted a single time. The chain links TRBV5-1 to TRBJ2-5, with D possibly TRBD1 on 6 matching bases. The germline V gene encodes CDR1 SGHRS and CDR2 YFSETQ. V lost 5 bases, J lost 2 bases, and 7 bases lay in between. The CDR3 is made up of 12 amino acids. CDR3 sequence (DNA): TGCGCCAGCAGGGACAGTCAAGAGACCCAGTACTTC. Translated: CASRDSQETQYF.

The rearrangement joins TRBV30 to TRBJ1-5; 7 bases align to TRBD1. Germline CDR1 and CDR2: GTSNPN and SVGIG (reference sequence). Trimming cost V 5 bases and J 3 bases; bases outside gene matches: 4. The CDR3 totals 13 residues. CDR3 loop: CAWATGNNQPQHF. CDR3 nucleotides: TGTGCCTGGGCGACAGGGAACAATCAGCCCCAGCATTTT.

This clone was seen a handful of times. The rearrangement uses TRBV3-1 (or the pseudogene TRBV3-2) and TRBJ2-2, with TRBD2 as a possible D gene (5 bases). With 4 bases removed from V and 0 bases from J, the gap between germline ends came to 12 bases. Germline CDR1 is LGHDT and CDR2 is YNNKEL (reference sequence). The CDR3 spans 16 residues. CDR3 residues: CASSLRGGTNTGELFF. The CDR3 region has the DNA TGTGCCAGCAGCCTCCGGGGTGGGACGAACACCGGGGAGCTGTTTTTT.

This clone was counted once. V and J are TRBV19 and TRBJ1-1, with 9 nucleotides matching TRBD1. Germline lookup yields CDR1 LNHDA and CDR2 SQIVND (reference sequence). The CDR3 extends over 15 amino acids. J was trimmed by 1 base and V by 4 bases; bases with no gene match: 4. CDR3 sequence (DNA): TGTGCCAGTAGTACCCTGACAGGGGGGAACACTGAAGCTTTCTTT. The encoded protein is CASSTLTGGNTEAFF.

The V and J genes are TRBV19 and TRBJ1-2; 7 nucleotides line up with TRBD1. The CDR3 has 14 amino acids. Germline assignment: CDR1 LNHDA and CDR2 SQIVND (reference sequence). V shed 1 base, J shed 4 bases, and the junction held 3 bases outside the gene matches. CDR3 sequence reads: CASSIADRAYGYTF. The CDR3 bases are TGTGCCAGTAGTATAGCAGACAGGGCCTATGGCTACACCTTC.

This chain joins TRBV11-3 and TRBJ2-5, with D perhaps TRBD2 (7 bases). Germline V gives CDR1 SGHNT, CDR2 YENEEA. This CDR3 spans 14 amino acids. V was shortened by 4 bases and J by 4 bases, with 13 bases between the two germline ends. In DNA, the CDR3 is TGTGCCAGCAGCTGGGGGGGCGATTTAGAGACCCAGTACTTC. Amino acid sequence: CASSWGGDLETQYF.

This chain joins TRBV24-1 and TRBJ2-1; 16 positions agree with TRBD2. With 0 bases clipped from V and 7 bases from J, the junction kept 8 bases outside the gene matches. The CDR3 is 19 residues long. Germline loops: CDR1 KGHDR, CDR2 SFDVKD. As DNA, the CDR3 is TGTGCCACCAGTGATTTGCCCACCGGGACTAGCGGGAGGGCGAATGAGCAGTTCTTC. Protein product: CATSDLPTGTSGRANEQFF.

This clone was counted a single time. This rearrangement joins TRBV24-1 to TRBJ2-1; 8 bases fit TRBD2. Germline V gives CDR1 KGHDR, CDR2 SFDVKD. This CDR3 comprises 15 residues. V lost 3 bases and J lost 2; bases outside the gene matches: 2. CDR3 region: CATSDPGGPYNEQFF. The CDR3 region has the DNA TGTGCCACCAGTGATCCGGGGGGGCCCTACAATGAGCAGTTCTTC.

A single count supports this clone. The genes are TRBV2 and TRBJ1-3, with D possibly being TRBD1 (5 bases). This CDR3 has 13 amino acids. Germline CDR1 is SNHLY and CDR2 is FYNNEI. V shed 6 bases and J shed 6 bases, with 12 bases lying between them. CDR3: CASRGAGSNTIYF. For the CDR3, the DNA is TGTGCCAGCAGAGGAGCAGGGTCAAACACCATATATTTT.

The chain has TRBV6-1 and TRBJ1-5; no clear D. V was pared by 4 bases and J by 0 bases, with 13 bases between. Germline V gene data show CDR1 as MNHNS and CDR2 as SASEGT. The CDR3 consists of 16 residues. CDR3 sequence (DNA): TGTGCCAGCAGTGGCGAACACCTTTTTAGCAATCAGCCCCAGCATTTT. Its translation: CASSGEHLFSNQPQHF.

This chain joins TRBV18 and TRBJ2-7; no definite D call. The germline V and J ends were trimmed by 3 bases and 0 bases, with 6 bases remaining between them. Germline V lookup: CDR1 KGHSH, CDR2 LQKENI. The CDR3 length is 13 residues. The CDR3 region has the DNA TGTGCCAGCTCACCTACGGACTCCTACGAGCAGTACTTC. Residues: CASSPTDSYEQYF.

This clone was recorded only once. The chain joins TRBV7-6 to TRBJ1-4; tentatively, D is TRBD1 (6 bases). Trimming removed 4 bases from V and 10 bases from J, with 16 bases in between. The CDR3 totals 14 residues. Germline CDR1 and CDR2: SGHVS and FNYEAQ. Here the CDR3 DNA reads TGTGCCAGCAGCTCCGAGGGCAGGGGCGGAAAACTGTTTTTT. Translating it yields CASSSEGRGGKLFF.

V and J are TRBV4-1 and TRBJ2-6, with D perhaps TRBD1 (5 bases). Trimming cost V 6 bases and J 2 bases, with 26 bases left between them. The CDR3 sequence is 20 residues long. Germline V lookup: CDR1 MGHRA, CDR2 YSYEKL. CDR3 coding DNA: TGCGCCAGCAGAGAATCTGACGGGCAGGGAAGAAGGGCTGGGGCCAACGTCCTGACTTTC. Translating gives CASRESDGQGRRAGANVLTF.

The rearrangement uses TRBV27 and TRBJ1-5; no definite D call. The CDR3 extends over 16 amino acids. Germline CDR1 is MNHEY and CDR2 is SMNVEV (reference sequence). V lost 1 base and J 2 bases, leaving 12 bases between the germline ends. The CDR3 protein is CASSLFSLGRNQPQHF. The CDR3, as DNA: TGTGCCAGCAGTTTATTCTCGCTAGGCCGCAATCAGCCCCAGCATTTT.

This clone was observed a single time. The chain has TRBV7-2 and TRBJ2-7, with TRBD1 matching 9 bases. The ends lost 5 bases at V and 4 bases at J; junction bases unmatched: 6. The length of the CDR3 is 14 residues. Germline-derived CDR1 and CDR2 are SGHTA and FQGNSA. The CDR3 here is CASSRGQGWYEQYF. CDR3 bases: TGTGCCAGCAGCAGGGGACAGGGATGGTACGAGCAGTACTTC.

This chain uses TRBV5-1 with TRBJ2-2; 10 bases are a match to TRBD1. Germline CDR1 and CDR2: SGHRS and YFSETQ. The J segment lost 5 bases and the V segment lost 0 bases, leaving 4 bases of the junction unmatched. CDR3 length equals 16 residues. The CDR3 reads CASSLVTGGLTGELFF. CDR3 DNA sequence: TGCGCCAGCAGCTTGGTGACAGGGGGCTTGACCGGGGAGCTGTTTTTT. Variable domain in full (rest from reference TRBV5-1 and TRBJ2-2): KAGVTQTPRYLIKTRGQQVTLSCSPISGHRSVSWYQQTPGQGLQFLFEYFSETQRNKGNFPGRFSGRQFSNSRSEMNVSTLELGDSALYLCASSLVTGGLTGELFFGEGSRLTVL.

The genes are TRBV7-6 and TRBJ1-4; D is perhaps TRBD1 (6 bases). Trimming shortened V by 1 base and J by 7 bases, and 13 bases separated the two germline ends. CDR1 SGHVS and CDR2 FNYEAQ come from the germline V gene. This CDR3 spans 15 amino acids. CDR3 sequence reads: CASSLGGGRAEKLFF. The CDR3 DNA is TGTGCCAGCAGCTTAGGGGGGGGGCGCGCTGAAAAACTGTTTTTT.

The CDR3, as DNA: TGTGCCAGCAGCCTCTCGTACTACTACGACACTGAAGCTTTCTTT. This translates into CASSLSYYYDTEAFF. The chain has TRBV5-5 and TRBJ1-1; D is unresolved. V lost 4 bases to trimming and J lost 3 bases, with 16 bases between them. CDR1 is SGHKS and CDR2 is YYEKEE in the germline V gene (reference sequence). The CDR3 spans 15 residues.

V is TRBV7-9 and J is TRBJ1-4; maybe TRBD1 (5 bases). V lost 2 bases and J 13 bases, leaving 11 bases between the germline ends. Per germline, CDR1 SEHNR and CDR2 FQNEAQ (reference sequence). This CDR3 comprises 12 residues. DNA of the CDR3: TGTGCCAGCAGCTTACAGCAGGGTGTACTGTTTTTT. Residues: CASSLQQGVLFF. The full variable domain, rest sourced from reference TRBV7-9 and TRBJ1-4, is DTGVSQNPRHKITKRGQNVTFRCDPISEHNRLYWYRQTLGQGPEFLTYFQNEAQLEKSRLLSDRFSAERPKGSFSTLEIQRTEQGDSAMYLCASSLQQGVLFFGSGTQLSVL.

This chain joins TRBV19 and TRBJ2-1; TRBD2 matches at 9 bases. There are 14 residues in the CDR3. V shed 6 bases, J shed 7 bases, and the junction held 7 bases outside the gene matches. The germline CDR1 and CDR2 sequences are LNHDA and SQIVND (reference sequence). CDR3 loop: CASRLAGVENEQFF. As DNA, the CDR3 is TGTGCCAGTAGGTTAGCGGGAGTAGAGAATGAGCAGTTCTTC.

The chain employs TRBV4-3 and TRBJ2-5; D remains unclear. The CDR3 length is 13 residues. Germline V CDR1 and CDR2: LGHNA, YSLEER. The germline V and J ends were trimmed by 1 base and 2 bases, with 5 bases remaining between them. The DNA of the CDR3 is TGCGCCAGCAGCCAAGTTCAACAAGAGACCCAGTACTTC. Encoded protein: CASSQVQQETQYF.

V gene TRBV7-2 combines with J gene TRBJ2-1; TRBD2 aligns across 8 bases. Germline V lookup: CDR1 SGHTA, CDR2 FQGNSA. Germline trimming cut 3 bases from V and 6 bases from J; bases unmatched to any gene: 7. The CDR3 has 15 residues. CDR3: CASSFAPSGGNEQFF. DNA of the CDR3: TGTGCCAGCAGCTTCGCCCCGAGCGGGGGCAATGAGCAGTTCTTC.

The rearrangement uses TRBV6-5 and TRBJ1-1; D not resolved. The CDR3 runs 15 residues. In germline, CDR1 is MNHEY, CDR2 SVGAGI. V gave up 6 bases and J gave up 1 base, with 15 bases separating them. DNA for the CDR3: TGTGCCAGCAGCCCACCCAAGCGTCGGAACACTGAAGCTTTCTTT. Amino acid sequence: CASSPPKRRNTEAFF.

V gene TRBV4-2 combines with J gene TRBJ2-1; 8 nucleotides align to TRBD2. CDR3 length equals 17 residues. Germline CDR1 reads LGHNA; CDR2 reads YNFKEQ. The ends lost 0 bases at V and 7 bases at J; junction bases unmatched: 11. The DNA for the CDR3 is TGTGCCAGCAGCCAAGATCACCCAGCGGGGGAAGGGAATGAGCAGTTCTTC. It specifies CASSQDHPAGEGNEQFF.

The V and J genes are TRBV29-1 and TRBJ2-1; D is undetermined. The germline CDR1 and CDR2 sequences are SQVTM and ANQGSEA. This CDR3 has 11 residues. V was shortened by 8 bases and J by 4 bases, with 9 bases between the two germline ends. The CDR3 sequence is CSPRDYNEQFF. CDR3 DNA sequence: TGCAGCCCAAGGGATTACAATGAGCAGTTCTTC.

The sample holds one count of this clone. V gene TRBV11-2 combines with J gene TRBJ1-5, with a weak D call TRBD1 (5 bases). The CDR3 sequence is 15 residues long. The germline gives CDR1 SGHAT, CDR2 FQNNGV. Trimming stripped 3 bases from V and 5 bases from J, with 14 bases between. The CDR3 coding sequence is TGTGCCAGCAGCTTGTCGACGGGGGGACATCAGCCCCAGCATTTT. It translates to CASSLSTGGHQPQHF.

This chain joins TRBV19 and TRBJ1-2; D unresolved. Trimming pared 6 bases from V and 4 bases from J, leaving 12 bases between. Germline CDR1 is LNHDA and CDR2 is SQIVND (reference sequence). This CDR3 comprises 13 residues. The CDR3 DNA is TGTGCCAGTAGCCCAAGCCCAGGCTATGGCTACACCTTC. Its translation: CASSPSPGYGYTF.

The genes are TRBV7-8 and TRBJ2-5, with D possibly TRBD2 on 5 matching bases. The CDR3 runs 16 residues. Trimming removed 3 bases from V and 1 base from J, with 15 bases in between. Germline V gene lookup returns CDR1 SGHVS and CDR2 FQNEAQ. The CDR3 region has the DNA TGTGCCAGCAGCTTCCGGGCTCGGGGTTTCCAAGAGACCCAGTACTTC. Translated, it gives CASSFRARGFQETQYF.